This T cell receptor beta chain was obtained from a study of T-cell memory formation after mild COVID-19. About the study: Clusters were largely donor specific.

This clonotype showed up many times. As yet, its antigen is unknown. Study results and caveats: Memory sampled before infection contained some responding clones, suggesting cross-reactive memory joined. Later expanders leaned toward CD4+, whereas clones contracting from day 15 to 85 were balanced CD4/CD8.

The CDR3 spans 15 residues. Trimming removed 2 bases at V and 2 bases at J, with 10 bases between. CDR1 and CDR2 (germline): ENHRY, SYGVKD. From 5'RACE with constant-segment primers came TCR alpha and TCR beta cDNA libraries that carried sample barcodes and UMIs. Via MiXCR, TCRdb re-called the 5' RACE reads, giving one row per CDR3 protein. The top ten clones hold 24% of a sample with approximately 46,000 distinct CDR3 sequences, 9% to 15% of them seen once. Sequenced material: PBMCs or a T cell subset sorted from them (not recorded which). This sequence joins TRBV10-3 and TRBJ2-4, with a tentative D call TRBD2 (5 bases). The receptor was derived from a young man who had mild COVID-19 (a few samples of this study predate the infection). Cell type and time point are not known. The CDR3 loop reads CAISEGRGTKNIQYF. The CDR3 DNA reads as TGTGCCATCAGTGAGGGGAGAGGGACCAAAAACATTCAGTACTTC.